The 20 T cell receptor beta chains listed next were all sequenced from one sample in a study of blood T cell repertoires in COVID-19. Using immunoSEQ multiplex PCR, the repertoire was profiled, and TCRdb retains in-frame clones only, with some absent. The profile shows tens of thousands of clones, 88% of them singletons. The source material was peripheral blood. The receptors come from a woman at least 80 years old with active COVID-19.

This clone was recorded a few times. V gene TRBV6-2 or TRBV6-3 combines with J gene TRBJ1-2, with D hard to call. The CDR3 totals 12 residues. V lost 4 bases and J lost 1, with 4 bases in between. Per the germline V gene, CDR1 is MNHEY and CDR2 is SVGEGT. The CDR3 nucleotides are TGTGCCAGCAGTTCCGGTAACTATGGCTACACCTTC. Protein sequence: CASSSGNYGYTF.

CDR3: CASSEATVNTEAFF. The CDR3 region has the DNA TGTGCCAGCAGTGAAGCGACAGTGAACACTGAAGCTTTCTTT. The chain combines TRBV2 with TRBJ1-1; tentatively, D is TRBD1 (5 bases). The germline V gene encodes CDR1 SNHLY and CDR2 FYNNEI. The CDR3 loop spans 14 amino acids. V gave up 0 bases and J gave up 0 bases, with 5 bases separating them.

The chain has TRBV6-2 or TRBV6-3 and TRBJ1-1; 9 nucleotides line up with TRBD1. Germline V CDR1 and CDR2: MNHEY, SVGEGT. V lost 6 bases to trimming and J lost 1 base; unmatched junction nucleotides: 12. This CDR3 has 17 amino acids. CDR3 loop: CASSPPRQGVRNTEAFF. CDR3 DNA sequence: TGTGCCAGCAGCCCCCCGAGACAGGGGGTGAGGAACACTGAAGCTTTCTTT.

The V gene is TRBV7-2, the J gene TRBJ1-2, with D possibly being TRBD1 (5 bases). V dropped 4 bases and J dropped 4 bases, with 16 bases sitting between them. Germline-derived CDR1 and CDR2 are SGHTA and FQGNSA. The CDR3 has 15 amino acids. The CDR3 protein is CASSSTGEQVYGYTF. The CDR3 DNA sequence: TGTGCCAGCAGCTCTACGGGGGAACAGGTCTATGGCTACACCTTC.

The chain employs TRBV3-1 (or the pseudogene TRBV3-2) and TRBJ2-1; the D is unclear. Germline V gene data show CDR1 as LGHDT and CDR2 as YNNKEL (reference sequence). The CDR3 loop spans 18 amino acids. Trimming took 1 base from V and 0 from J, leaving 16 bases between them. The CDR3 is CASSQVFGGTGSYNEQFF. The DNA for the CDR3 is TGTGCCAGCAGCCAAGTTTTTGGCGGCACCGGCTCCTACAATGAGCAGTTCTTC.

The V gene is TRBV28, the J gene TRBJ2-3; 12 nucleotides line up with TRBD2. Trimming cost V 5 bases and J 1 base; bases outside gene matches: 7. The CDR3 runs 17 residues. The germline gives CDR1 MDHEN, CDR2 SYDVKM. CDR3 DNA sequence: TGTGCCAGCAGTCCTATTGGACTAGCGGGACGCACAGATACGCAGTATTTT. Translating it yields CASSPIGLAGRTDTQYF.

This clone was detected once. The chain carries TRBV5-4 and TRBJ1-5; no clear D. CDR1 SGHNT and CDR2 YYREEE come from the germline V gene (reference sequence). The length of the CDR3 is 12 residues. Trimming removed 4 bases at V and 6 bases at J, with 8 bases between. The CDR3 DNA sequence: TGTGCCAGCAGCCTCCCGGGTCAGCCCCAGCATTTT. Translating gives CASSLPGQPQHF. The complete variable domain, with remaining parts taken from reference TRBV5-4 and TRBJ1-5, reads ETGVTQSPTHLIKTRGQQVTLRCSSQSGHNTVSWYQQALGQGPQFIFQYYREEENGRGNFPPRFSGLQFPNYSSELNVNALELDDSALYLCASSLPGQPQHFGDGTRLSIL.

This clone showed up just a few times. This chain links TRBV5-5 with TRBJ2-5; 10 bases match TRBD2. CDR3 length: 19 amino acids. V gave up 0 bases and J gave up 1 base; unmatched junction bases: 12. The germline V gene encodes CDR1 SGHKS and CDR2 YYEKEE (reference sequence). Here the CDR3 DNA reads TGTGCCAGCAGCTTGGCTTTCGGACTAGCGGCTTCCCTCCAAGAGACCCAGTACTTC. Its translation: CASSLAFGLAASLQETQYF.

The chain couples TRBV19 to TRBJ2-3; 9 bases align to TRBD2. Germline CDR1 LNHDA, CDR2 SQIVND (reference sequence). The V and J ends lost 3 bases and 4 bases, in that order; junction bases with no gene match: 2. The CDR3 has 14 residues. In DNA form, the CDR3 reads TGTGCCAGTAGTATGGGGACTAGCTCAGATACGCAGTATTTT. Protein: CASSMGTSSDTQYF.

The CDR3 here is CATLQGQGVRGTF. The DNA for the CDR3 is TGTGCCACCCTGCAAGGACAGGGGGTGAGAGGGACCTTC. V gene TRBV28 combines with J gene TRBJ1-2, with TRBD1 identical over 10 bases. The V segment lost 10 bases and the J segment 14 bases; nucleotides outside the gene matches: 16. The length of the CDR3 is 13 residues. The germline gives CDR1 MDHEN, CDR2 SYDVKM.

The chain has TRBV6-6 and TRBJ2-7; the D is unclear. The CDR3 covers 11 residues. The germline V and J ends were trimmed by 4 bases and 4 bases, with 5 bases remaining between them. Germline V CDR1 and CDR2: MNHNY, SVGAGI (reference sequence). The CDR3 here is CASSSRYEQYF. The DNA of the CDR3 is TGTGCCAGCAGTTCGAGGTACGAGCAGTACTTC.

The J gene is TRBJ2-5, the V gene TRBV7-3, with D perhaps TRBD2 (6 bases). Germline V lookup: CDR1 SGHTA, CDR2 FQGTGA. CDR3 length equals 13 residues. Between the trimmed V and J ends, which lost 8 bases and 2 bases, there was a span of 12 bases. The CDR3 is CASGLAPQETQYF. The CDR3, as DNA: TGTGCCAGCGGGCTAGCGCCACAAGAGACCCAGTACTTC.

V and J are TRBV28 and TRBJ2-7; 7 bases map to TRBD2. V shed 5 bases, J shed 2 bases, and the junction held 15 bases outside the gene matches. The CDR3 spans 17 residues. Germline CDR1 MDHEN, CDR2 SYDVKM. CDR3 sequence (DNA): TGTGCCAGCAGTACTACGCTCGGACTAGACTTCACCTACGAGCAGTACTTC. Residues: CASSTTLGLDFTYEQYF.

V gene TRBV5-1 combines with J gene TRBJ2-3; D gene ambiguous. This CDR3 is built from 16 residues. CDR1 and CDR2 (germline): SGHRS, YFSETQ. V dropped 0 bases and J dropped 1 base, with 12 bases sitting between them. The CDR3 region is CASSLDYVSGTDTQYF. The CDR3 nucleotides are TGCGCCAGCAGCTTGGACTATGTGTCTGGCACAGATACGCAGTATTTT.

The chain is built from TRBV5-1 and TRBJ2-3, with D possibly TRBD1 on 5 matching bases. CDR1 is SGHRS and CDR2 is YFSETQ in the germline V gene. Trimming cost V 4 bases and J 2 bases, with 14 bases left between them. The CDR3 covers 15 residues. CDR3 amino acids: CASSLDSANTDTQYF. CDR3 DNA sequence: TGCGCCAGCAGCCTCGACAGCGCCAACACAGATACGCAGTATTTT.

CDR3 region: CASSPGGGAYEKLFF. The CDR3 DNA sequence: TGTGCCAGCAGTCCGGGGGGGGGCGCTTATGAAAAACTGTTTTTT. The chain carries TRBV28 and TRBJ1-4; D may be TRBD1 (6 bases). The CDR3 is 15 amino acids. CDR1 MDHEN and CDR2 SYDVKM come from the germline V gene. V was pared by 5 bases and J by 6 bases, with 16 bases between.

The CDR3 protein is CASSLRPGANTGELFF. The CDR3 coding sequence is TGTGCCAGCAGCTTAAGGCCGGGGGCGAACACCGGGGAGCTGTTTTTT. J is TRBJ2-2 and V is TRBV7-6; maybe TRBD2 (6 bases). The germline CDR1 and CDR2 sequences are SGHVS and FNYEAQ. This CDR3 is built from 16 residues. V gave up 2 bases and J gave up 0 bases, with 10 bases separating them.

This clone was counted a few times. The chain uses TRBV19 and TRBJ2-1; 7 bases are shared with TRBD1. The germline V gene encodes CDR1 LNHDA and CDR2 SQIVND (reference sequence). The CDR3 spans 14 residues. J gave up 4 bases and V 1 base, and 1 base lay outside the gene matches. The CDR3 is CASSIGTGYNEQFF. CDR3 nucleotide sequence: TGTGCCAGTAGTATAGGGACAGGATACAATGAGCAGTTCTTC.

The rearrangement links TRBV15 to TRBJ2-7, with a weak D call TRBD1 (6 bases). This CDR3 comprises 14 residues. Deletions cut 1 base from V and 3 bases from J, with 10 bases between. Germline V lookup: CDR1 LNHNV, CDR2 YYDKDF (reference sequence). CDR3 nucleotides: TGTGCCACCAGCAGAGCTGGGGGCGGCTACGAGCAGTACTTC. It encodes CATSRAGGGYEQYF.

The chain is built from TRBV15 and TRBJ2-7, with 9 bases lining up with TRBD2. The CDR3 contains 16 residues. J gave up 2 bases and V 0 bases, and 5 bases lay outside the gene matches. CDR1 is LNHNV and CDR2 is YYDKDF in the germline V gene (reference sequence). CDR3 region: CATSREGLAGPYEQYF. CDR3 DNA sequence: TGTGCCACCAGCAGAGAGGGCCTAGCGGGACCCTACGAGCAGTACTTC.